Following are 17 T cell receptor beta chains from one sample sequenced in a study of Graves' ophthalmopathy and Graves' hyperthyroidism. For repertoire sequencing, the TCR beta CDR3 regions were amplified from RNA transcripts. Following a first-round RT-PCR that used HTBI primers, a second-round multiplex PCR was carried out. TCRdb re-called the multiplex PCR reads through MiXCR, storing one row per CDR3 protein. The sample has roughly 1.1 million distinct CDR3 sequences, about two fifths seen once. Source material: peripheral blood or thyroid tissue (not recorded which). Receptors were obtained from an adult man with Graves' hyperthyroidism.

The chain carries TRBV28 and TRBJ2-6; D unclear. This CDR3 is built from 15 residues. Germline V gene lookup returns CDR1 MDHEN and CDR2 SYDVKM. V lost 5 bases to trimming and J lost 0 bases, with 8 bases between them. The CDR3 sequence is CASSDDHSGANVLTF. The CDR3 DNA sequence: TGTGCCAGCAGTGATGATCACTCTGGGGCCAACGTCCTGACTTTC.

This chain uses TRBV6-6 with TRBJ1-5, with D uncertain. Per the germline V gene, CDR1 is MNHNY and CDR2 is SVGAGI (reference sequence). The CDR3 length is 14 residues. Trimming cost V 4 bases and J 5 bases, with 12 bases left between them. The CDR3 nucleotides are TGTGCCAGCAGTTCCCCTCAGTCGGATCAGCCCCAGCATTTT. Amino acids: CASSSPQSDQPQHF.

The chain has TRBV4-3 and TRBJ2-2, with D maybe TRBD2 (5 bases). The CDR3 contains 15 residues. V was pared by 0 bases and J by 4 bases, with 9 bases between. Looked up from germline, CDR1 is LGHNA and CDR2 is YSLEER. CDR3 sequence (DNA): TGCGCCAGCAGCCAAGATACTACTAGCACCGGGGAGCTGTTTTTT. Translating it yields CASSQDTTSTGELFF.

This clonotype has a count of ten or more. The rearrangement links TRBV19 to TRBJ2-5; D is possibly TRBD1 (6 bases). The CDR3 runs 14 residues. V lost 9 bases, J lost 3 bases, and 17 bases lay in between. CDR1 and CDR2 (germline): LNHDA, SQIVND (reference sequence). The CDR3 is CASNPGTSKETQYF. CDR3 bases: TGTGCCAGCAACCCCGGGACATCTAAAGAGACCCAGTACTTC.

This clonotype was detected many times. The CDR3 DNA reads as TGTGCCAGTAGTGCCGGGTTAGGACCTCAGCCCCAGCATTTT. This encodes CASSAGLGPQPQHF. The rearrangement uses TRBV19 and TRBJ1-5, with D unresolved. There are 14 residues in the CDR3. In germline, CDR1 is LNHDA, CDR2 SQIVND (reference sequence). V lost 5 bases, J lost 6 bases, and 14 bases lay in between.

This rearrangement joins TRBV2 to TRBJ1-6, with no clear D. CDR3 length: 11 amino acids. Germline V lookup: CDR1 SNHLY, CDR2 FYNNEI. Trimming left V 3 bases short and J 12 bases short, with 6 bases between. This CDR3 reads CASSDFEPLHF. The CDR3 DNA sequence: TGTGCCAGCAGTGATTTTGAACCCCTCCACTTT.

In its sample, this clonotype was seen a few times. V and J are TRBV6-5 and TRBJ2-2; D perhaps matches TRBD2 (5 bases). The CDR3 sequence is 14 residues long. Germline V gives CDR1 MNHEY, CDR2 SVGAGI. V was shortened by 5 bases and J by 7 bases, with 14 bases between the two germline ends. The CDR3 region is CASSPIGRVGELFF. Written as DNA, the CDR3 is TGTGCCAGCAGTCCCATCGGGCGGGTCGGGGAGCTGTTTTTT.

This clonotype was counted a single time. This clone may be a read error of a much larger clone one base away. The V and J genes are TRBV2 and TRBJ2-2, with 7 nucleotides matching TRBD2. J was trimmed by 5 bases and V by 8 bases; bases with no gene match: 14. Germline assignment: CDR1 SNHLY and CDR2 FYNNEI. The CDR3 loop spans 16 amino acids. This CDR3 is CASLPAGVRLTGELFF. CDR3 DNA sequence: TGTGCCAGCCTCCCGGCGGGGGTACGGTTAACCGGGGAGCTGTTTTTT. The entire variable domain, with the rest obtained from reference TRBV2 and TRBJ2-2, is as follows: EPEVTQTPSHQVTQMGQEVILRCVPISNHLYFYWYRQILGQKVEFLVSFYNNEISEKSEIFDDQFSVERPDGSNFTLKIRSTKLEDSAMYFCASLPAGVRLTGELFFGEGSRLTVL.

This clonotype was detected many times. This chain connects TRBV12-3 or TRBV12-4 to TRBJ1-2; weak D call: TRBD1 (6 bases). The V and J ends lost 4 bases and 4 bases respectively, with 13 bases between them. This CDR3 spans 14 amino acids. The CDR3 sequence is CASSSHGTTYGYTF. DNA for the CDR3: TGTGCCAGCAGTTCCCACGGGACAACCTATGGCTACACCTTC.

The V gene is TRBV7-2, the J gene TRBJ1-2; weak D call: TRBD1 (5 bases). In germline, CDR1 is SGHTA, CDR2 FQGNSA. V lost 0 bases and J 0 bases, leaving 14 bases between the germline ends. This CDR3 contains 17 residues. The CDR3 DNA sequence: TGTGCCAGCAGCTTAGCAAACCTCCGGGGACCTAACTATGGCTACACCTTC. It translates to CASSLANLRGPNYGYTF.

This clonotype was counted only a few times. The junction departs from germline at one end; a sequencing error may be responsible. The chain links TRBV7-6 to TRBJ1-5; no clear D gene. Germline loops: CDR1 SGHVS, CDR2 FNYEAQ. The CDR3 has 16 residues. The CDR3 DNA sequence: TGTGCCATCAGCTCTGACCGAGGGAAGGGCAATCAGCCCCAGCATTTT. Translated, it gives CAISSDRGKGNQPQHF. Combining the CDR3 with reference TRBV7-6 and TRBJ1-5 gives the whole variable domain GAGVSQSPRYKVTKRGQDVALRCDPISGHVSLYWYRQALGQGPEFLTYFNYEAQQDKSGLPNDRFSAERPEGSISTLTIQRTEQRDSAMYRCAISSDRGKGNQPQHFGDGTRLSIL.

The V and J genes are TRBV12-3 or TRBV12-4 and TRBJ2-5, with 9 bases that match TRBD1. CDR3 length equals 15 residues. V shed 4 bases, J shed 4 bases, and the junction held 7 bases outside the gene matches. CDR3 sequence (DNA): TGTGCCAGCAGTTCAGGACAGGGGATGGGAGAGACCCAGTACTTC. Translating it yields CASSSGQGMGETQYF.

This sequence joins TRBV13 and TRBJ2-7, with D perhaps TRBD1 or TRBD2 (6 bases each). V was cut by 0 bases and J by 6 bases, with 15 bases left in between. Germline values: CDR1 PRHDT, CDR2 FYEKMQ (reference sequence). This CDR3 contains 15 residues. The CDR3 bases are TGTGCCAGCAGCTTAGGAGTAGGGGGGAAGGCCGAGCAGTACTTC. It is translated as CASSLGVGGKAEQYF.

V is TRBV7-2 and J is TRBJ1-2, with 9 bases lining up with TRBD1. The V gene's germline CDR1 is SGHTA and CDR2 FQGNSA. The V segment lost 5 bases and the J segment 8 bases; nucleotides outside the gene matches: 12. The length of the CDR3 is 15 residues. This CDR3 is CASSPGQGALKGYTF. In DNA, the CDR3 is TGTGCCAGCAGCCCGGGACAGGGAGCTCTAAAAGGCTACACCTTC.

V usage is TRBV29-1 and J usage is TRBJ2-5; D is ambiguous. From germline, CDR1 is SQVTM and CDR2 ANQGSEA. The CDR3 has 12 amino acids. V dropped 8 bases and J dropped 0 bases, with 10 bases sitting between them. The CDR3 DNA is TGCAGCTTAGTCCGGAACCAAGAGACCCAGTACTTC. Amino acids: CSLVRNQETQYF.

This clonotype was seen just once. CDR3 protein: CASSETSGGTYETQYF. CDR3 DNA: TGTGCCAGCAGCGAAACTAGCGGGGGAACCTACGAGACCCAGTACTTC. The gene calls are TRBV7-2 and TRBJ2-5, with TRBD2 matching over 11 bases. The germline V gene encodes CDR1 SGHTA and CDR2 FQGNSA. The CDR3 is 16 residues long. V dropped 5 bases and J dropped 5; count of bases not matched to a gene: 10.

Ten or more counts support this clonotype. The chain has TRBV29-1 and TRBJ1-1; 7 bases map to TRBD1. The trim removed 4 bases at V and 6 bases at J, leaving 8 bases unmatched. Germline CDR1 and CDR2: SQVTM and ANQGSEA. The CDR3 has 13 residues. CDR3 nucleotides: TGCAGCGTTGGCCCACAGGGGTTATCTGAAGCTTTCTTT. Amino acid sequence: CSVGPQGLSEAFF.